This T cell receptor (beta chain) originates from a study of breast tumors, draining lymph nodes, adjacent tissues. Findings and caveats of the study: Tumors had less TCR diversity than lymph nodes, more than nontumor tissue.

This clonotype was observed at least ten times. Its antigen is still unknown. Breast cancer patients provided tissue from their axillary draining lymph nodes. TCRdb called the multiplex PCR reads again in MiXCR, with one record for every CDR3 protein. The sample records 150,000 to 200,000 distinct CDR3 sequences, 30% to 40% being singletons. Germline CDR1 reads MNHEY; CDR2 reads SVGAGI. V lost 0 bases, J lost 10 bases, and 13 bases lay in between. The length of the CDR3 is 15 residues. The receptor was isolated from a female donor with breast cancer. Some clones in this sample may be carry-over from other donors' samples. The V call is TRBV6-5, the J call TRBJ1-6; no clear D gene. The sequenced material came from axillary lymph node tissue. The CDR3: CASSYSRRFDSPLHF. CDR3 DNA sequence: TGTGCCAGCAGTTACTCTAGGCGGTTTGACTCACCCCTCCACTTT.